Shown below are 12 T cell receptor beta chains from a single sample sequenced in a study of blood T cell repertoires in COVID-19 (dated by TCRdb to 2019 to 2021). Libraries were built with the immunoSEQ multiplex PCR assay. In TCRdb, the immuneACCESS table is reduced to in-frame sequences with V and J assigned. These tables do not hold every clone; where another copy was compared, an unresolved V gene accounts for under half, and the others remain unexplained. The sample records roughly 220,000 clones, 80% of which are singletons. Clones ranked in the top ten supply less than 7% of the sample. Specimen: peripheral blood. The receptors were gathered from an older woman with acute or convalescent COVID-19.

CDR3 bases: TGTGCCAGCAGTTACTCTGCTTCGGGAAGCTGGTACGAGCAGTACTTC. This translates into CASSYSASGSWYEQYF. The J gene is TRBJ2-7, the V gene TRBV6-5, with D possibly matching TRBD2 (5 bases). The V and J ends lost 0 bases and 4 bases respectively, with 16 bases between them. CDR1 is MNHEY, CDR2 SVGAGI, per germline. The CDR3 has 16 amino acids.

The CDR3 nucleotides are TGTGCCAGCAGTCCAGGGTTCACCGGGGAGCTGTTTTTT. This translates into CASSPGFTGELFF. The genes are TRBV3-1 (or the pseudogene TRBV3-2) and TRBJ2-2; D is perhaps TRBD1 (5 bases). V lost 6 bases and J 4 bases, leaving 9 bases between the germline ends. CDR1 and CDR2 from the germline V gene are LGHDT and YNNKEL (reference sequence). The CDR3 consists of 13 residues.

Only one count was recorded for this clone. This CDR3 is CASSIGGASREQFF. CDR3 DNA: TGTGCCAGTAGTATTGGCGGGGCATCGCGGGAGCAGTTCTTC. The chain links TRBV19 to TRBJ2-1, with a tentative D call TRBD2 (6 bases). The V gene's germline CDR1 is LNHDA and CDR2 SQIVND (reference sequence). Trimming pared 3 bases from V and 10 bases from J, leaving 16 bases between. The CDR3 length is 14 residues.

This clone was observed a few times. The chain carries TRBV7-9 and TRBJ2-5, with 8 bases aligning to TRBD1. Unmatched junction bases numbered 9, after V lost 4 bases and J lost 5 bases. This CDR3 region has 15 residues. Germline V gene lookup returns CDR1 SEHNR and CDR2 FQNEAQ (reference sequence). CDR3 loop: CASSSPDRARETQYF. CDR3 coding DNA: TGTGCCAGCAGCTCCCCGGACAGGGCGCGGGAGACCCAGTACTTC.

The chain joins TRBV9 to TRBJ1-1, with TRBD1 matching over 8 bases. The CDR3 covers 15 residues. J was trimmed by 8 bases and V by 0 bases; bases with no gene match: 9. Germline CDR1 SGDLS, CDR2 YYNGEE. CDR3 protein: CASSVAMDRVSEAFF. DNA for the CDR3: TGTGCCAGCAGCGTAGCTATGGACAGGGTTAGCGAAGCTTTCTTT.

The chain has TRBV7-8 and TRBJ2-2, with 11 bases identical to TRBD1. CDR1 SGHVS and CDR2 FQNEAQ come from the germline V gene. This CDR3 comprises 15 residues. Trimming cost V 5 bases and J 5 bases; bases outside gene matches: 4. The CDR3 protein is CASSRGTGGTGELFF. DNA of the CDR3: TGTGCCAGCAGCCGTGGGACAGGGGGAACCGGGGAGCTGTTTTTT.

The chain uses TRBV18 and TRBJ1-6, with TRBD1 identical over 8 bases. J was trimmed by 11 bases and V by 2 bases; bases with no gene match: 11. CDR3 length equals 16 residues. Per the germline V gene, CDR1 is KGHSH and CDR2 is LQKENI. DNA of the CDR3: TGTGCCAGCTCACCAATACAGGGGGAAGTCGGGACACCCCTCCACTTT. Its protein product is CASSPIQGEVGTPLHF.

The rearrangement links TRBV9 to TRBJ2-7; 10 bases are shared with TRBD1. The CDR3 extends over 17 amino acids. With 0 bases clipped from V and 1 base from J, the junction kept 7 bases outside the gene matches. Per germline, CDR1 SGDLS and CDR2 YYNGEE. The CDR3 nucleotides are TGTGCCAGCAGCGTAGCAGTGGGGACAGGGGCGTCCTACGAGCAGTACTTC. It encodes CASSVAVGTGASYEQYF.

Only a few counts were recorded for this clone. The gene calls are TRBV27 and TRBJ2-2; TRBD2 matches 11 bases. Trimming cost V 7 bases and J 1 base; bases outside gene matches: 8. CDR3 length: 17 residues. Germline assignment: CDR1 MNHEY and CDR2 SMNVEV (reference sequence). This chain's CDR3 is CASTNPGLAVNTGELFF. In DNA, the CDR3 is TGTGCCAGCACCAATCCGGGACTAGCGGTGAACACCGGGGAGCTGTTTTTT.

The chain carries TRBV2 and TRBJ2-1; D remains unclear. The CDR3 length is 14 residues. Germline values: CDR1 SNHLY, CDR2 FYNNEI. V was shortened by 3 bases and J by 7 bases, with 13 bases between the two germline ends. Here the CDR3 reads CASSEVREINEQFF. The CDR3 DNA follows: TGTGCCAGCAGTGAGGTTCGCGAGATTAATGAGCAGTTCTTC.

The rearrangement links TRBV3-1 (or the pseudogene TRBV3-2) to TRBJ2-1; D is unclear. The CDR3 covers 14 residues. Trimming shortened V by 0 bases and J by 7 bases, and 10 bases separated the two germline ends. The germline V gene has CDR1 LGHDT and CDR2 YNNKEL (reference sequence). This CDR3 reads CASSQDWPDNEQFF. CDR3 bases: TGTGCCAGCAGCCAAGATTGGCCAGATAATGAGCAGTTCTTC.

This clone was detected once. The V and J genes are TRBV5-1 and TRBJ2-7; a weak D match, TRBD1 (6 bases). The CDR3 runs 14 residues. V lost 0 bases to trimming and J lost 0 bases, with 7 bases between them. From germline, CDR1 is SGHRS and CDR2 YFSETQ. In nucleotides, the CDR3 is TGCGCCAGCAGCTTGGCACAGGGCTCCTACGAGCAGTACTTC. Protein sequence: CASSLAQGSYEQYF. Using reference TRBV5-1 and TRBJ2-7 for the parts outside the CDR3, the full variable domain is KAGVTQTPRYLIKTRGQQVTLSCSPISGHRSVSWYQQTPGQGLQFLFEYFSETQRNKGNFPGRFSGRQFSNSRSEMNVSTLELGDSALYLCASSLAQGSYEQYFGPGTRLTVT.